Listed here are 2 T cell receptor beta chains from one sample, sequenced in a study of CD8+ T cells in alopecia areata. Extraction and reverse transcription of RNA yielded cDNA as the sequencing template. The protocol was immunoSEQ multiplex PCR, while the TCRdb copy is restricted to in-frame clones and leaves out a portion. The profile shows about 200,000 clones, around three fifths of them singletons. The sample consisted of CD8+ T cells sorted from blood. The receptors originated from a human donor in good health.

The V and J genes are TRBV27 and TRBJ2-4; D may correspond to TRBD1 or TRBD2 (5 bases each). This CDR3 is built from 14 residues. V was pared by 6 bases and J by 9 bases, with 18 bases between. Germline V CDR1 and CDR2: MNHEY, SMNVEV (reference sequence). CDR3 loop: CASRPFREIGIQYF. The CDR3 DNA is TGTGCCAGCAGACCGTTCAGGGAGATCGGCATTCAGTACTTC.

This clone appeared a few times. The J gene is TRBJ1-2, the V gene TRBV7-9, with TRBD1 identical over 7 bases. Germline CDR1 is SEHNR and CDR2 is FQNEAQ (reference sequence). The trim removed 7 bases at V and 2 bases at J, leaving 10 bases unmatched. CDR3 length: 15 residues. The CDR3, as DNA: TGTGCCAGCACCCCCGGGACAGCGAAGAACTATGGCTACACCTTC. Its translation: CASTPGTAKNYGYTF.